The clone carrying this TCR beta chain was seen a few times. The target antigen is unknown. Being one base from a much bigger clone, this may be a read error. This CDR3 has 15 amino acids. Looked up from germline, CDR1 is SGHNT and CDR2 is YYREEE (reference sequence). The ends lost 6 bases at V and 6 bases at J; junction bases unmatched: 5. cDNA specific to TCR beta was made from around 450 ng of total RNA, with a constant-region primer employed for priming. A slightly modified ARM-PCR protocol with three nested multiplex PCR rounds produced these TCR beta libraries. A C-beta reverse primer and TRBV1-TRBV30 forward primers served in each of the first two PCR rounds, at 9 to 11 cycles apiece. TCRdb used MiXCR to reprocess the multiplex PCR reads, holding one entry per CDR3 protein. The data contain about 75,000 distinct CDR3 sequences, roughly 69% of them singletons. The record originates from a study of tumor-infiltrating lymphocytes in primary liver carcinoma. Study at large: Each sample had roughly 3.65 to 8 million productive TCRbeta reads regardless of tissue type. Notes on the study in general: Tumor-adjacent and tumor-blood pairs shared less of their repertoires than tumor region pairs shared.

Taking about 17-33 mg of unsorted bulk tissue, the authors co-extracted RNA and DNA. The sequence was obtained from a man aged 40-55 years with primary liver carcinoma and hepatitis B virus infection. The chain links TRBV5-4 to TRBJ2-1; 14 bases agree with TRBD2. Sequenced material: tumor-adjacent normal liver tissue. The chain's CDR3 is CASNTGLAGANEQFF. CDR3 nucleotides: TGTGCCAGCAACACGGGACTAGCGGGAGCCAATGAGCAGTTCTTC.